This T cell receptor (beta chain) comes out of a study of STAT5B mutations in CD4+ large granular lymphocyte leukemia. Overall study findings and caveats: TRBV06-family usage was enriched in top patient clones (8/27) versus controls (2/35). Patient CD4-sorted repertoires stayed more clonal than healthy ones after leukemic-clone removal.

Assay used: immunoSEQ multiplex PCR; TCRdb lists only in-frame clones, some missing. The table has about 24,000 clones, over 70% seen once. The count of this clone is one. Its antigen is undetermined. Controls came from buffy coats of healthy blood donors. Germline V gene lookup returns CDR1 GTSNPN and CDR2 SVGIG (reference sequence). Trimming removed 0 bases at V and 4 bases at J, with 13 bases between. The CDR3 is made up of 15 amino acids. The sequencing input was CD4+ T cells from blood buffy coats. The chain recombines TRBV30 with TRBJ1-3; no clear D. The clonotype was recovered from a human donor in good health. CDR3 in amino acids: CAWSVRRTPGNTIYF. In nucleotides, the CDR3 is TGTGCCTGGAGTGTACGGAGGACGCCGGGAAACACCATATATTTT.